Sequencing of this T cell receptor beta chain was carried out in a study of shared clonotypes between healthy human individuals. Overall study findings and caveats: What limited the represented genetic and exposure-history diversity was the small number of donors. Sampling covered blood only; tissue repertoires likely differ.

In germline, CDR1 is SGHRS, CDR2 YFSETQ. The V gene lost 4 bases and the J gene lost 2 bases, with 13 bases spanning the gap. The CDR3 runs to 15 residues. Concerning this clone itself: Its antigen is as yet unknown.

The assay used deep level. Libraries were prepared by immunoSEQ multiplex PCR; TCRdb keeps only in-frame clonotypes and omits some of them. The table includes approximately 2.4 million clones, nearly 97% detected once. The chain recombines TRBV5-1 with TRBJ1-3, with a weak D call TRBD1 (6 bases). Specimen: naive CD4+ T cells sorted from blood. Subset meaning: CD45RA+ positively selected. The clonotype originates from a man younger than 35 in good health. In nucleotides, the CDR3 is TGCGCCAGCAGCCAAGACACAGGGACTGGAAACACCATATATTTT. Protein sequence: CASSQDTGTGNTIYF.